These 9 T cell receptor beta chains were all obtained from the same sample, sequenced in a study of OX40 agonist ivuxolimab in advanced cancers. The library was produced with the immunoSEQ multiplex PCR assay. The table comes from immuneACCESS by way of TCRdb, which keeps in-frame sequences with V and J called. Part of the clones is missing from these tables; in studies checked, under half for an unresolved V gene and the rest for unknown reasons. The sample yields about 16,000 clones; just over 85% were counted once. 0.6% to 0.7% of the sample comes from the top ten. The sequences come from CD4+ or CD8+ T cells sorted from blood, collected in a trial of the OX40 agonist ivuxolimab. All receptors come from an adult with an advanced solid tumor such as melanoma, head and neck, liver or kidney cancer.

The CDR3 is CASSERRFQGATYNEQFF. As DNA, the CDR3 is TGTGCCAGCAGCGAGCGAAGGTTTCAGGGGGCAACCTACAATGAGCAGTTCTTC. The V and J genes are TRBV7-8 and TRBJ2-1; 8 bases fit TRBD1. Germline CDR1 is SGHVS and CDR2 is FQNEAQ. This CDR3 is 18 amino acids long. V was clipped by 5 bases and J by 2 bases; unmatched bases: 14.

The chain uses TRBV6-6 and TRBJ2-3, with 10 nucleotides matching TRBD2. The V gene end was trimmed by 8 bases and the J gene end by 0 bases; junction bases not matched to a gene: 5. This CDR3 comprises 15 residues. Germline CDR1 is MNHNY and CDR2 is SVGAGI (reference sequence). The CDR3 nucleotides read TGTGCCAGCCTAGATAGCGGGGGGAGCACAGATACGCAGTATTTT. It encodes CASLDSGGSTDTQYF.

This chain connects TRBV5-5 to TRBJ1-5; no definite D call. The CDR3 is made up of 14 amino acids. Per germline, CDR1 SGHKS and CDR2 YYEKEE (reference sequence). The ends were cut back, 1 base at V and 3 bases at J, with 8 bases in the middle. CDR3 nucleotides: TGTGCCAGCAGCTTGTCGCCCGACAATCAGCCCCAGCATTTT. Amino acid sequence: CASSLSPDNQPQHF.

The chain recombines TRBV5-1 with TRBJ1-6; D remains unclear. The CDR3 has 15 residues. Germline-derived CDR1 and CDR2 are SGHRS and YFSETQ. The V end lost 0 bases, the J end lost 9 bases, and 13 bases lay between the germline ends. In DNA form, the CDR3 reads TGCGCCAGCAGCTTGGCCGGGAAGGAGGGTTCACCCCTCCACTTT. This sequence encodes CASSLAGKEGSPLHF.

The V gene is TRBV9, the J gene TRBJ1-5, with D possibly matching TRBD1 (6 bases). Trimming left V 0 bases short and J 2 bases short, with 9 bases between. CDR3 length: 15 residues. Per germline, CDR1 SGDLS and CDR2 YYNGEE. CDR3 bases: TGTGCCAGCAGCGTAGGGGGGGCGCGCAATCAGCCCCAGCATTTT. Protein: CASSVGGARNQPQHF.

DNA of the CDR3: TGCGCCAGCAGTGAAGTTGGTTTCGGGGTGGATACGCAGTATTTT. Protein product: CASSEVGFGVDTQYF. V is TRBV10-1 and J is TRBJ2-3; D possibly corresponds to TRBD2 (5 bases). V was cut by 3 bases and J by 6 bases, with 16 bases left in between. CDR1 and CDR2 (germline): WNHNN, SYGVQD (reference sequence). The CDR3 has 15 amino acids.

The genes are TRBV7-6 and TRBJ2-1; TRBD2 is a possible D gene (6 bases). V dropped 1 base and J dropped 0 bases, with 16 bases sitting between them. Germline CDR1 and CDR2: SGHVS and FNYEAQ. CDR3 length equals 18 residues. CDR3 nucleotides: TGTGCCAGCAGCTTAGGGGTACACCACGGGAGCTCCTACAATGAGCAGTTCTTC. Translated: CASSLGVHHGSSYNEQFF.

Turning to this clone: A read error may account for a junction end that differs from germline. J is TRBJ1-1 and V is TRBV30, with D unresolved. The germline V gene has CDR1 GTSNPN and CDR2 SVGIG (reference sequence). This CDR3 is 11 amino acids long. CDR3 protein: CAYWLNTEAFF. The CDR3 nucleotides read TGCGCCTACTGGCTCAACACTGAAGCTTTCTTT. Combining the CDR3 with reference TRBV30 and TRBJ1-1 gives the whole variable domain SQTIHQWPATLVQPVGSPLSLECTVEGTSNPNLYWYRQAAGRGLQLLFYSVGIGQISSEVPQNLSASRPQDRQFILSSKKLLLSDSGFYLCAYWLNTEAFFGQGTRLTVV.

The V gene is TRBV6-6, the J gene TRBJ2-5, with 8 bases matching TRBD2. This CDR3 is built from 15 residues. Per germline, CDR1 MNHNY and CDR2 SVGAGI (reference sequence). V lost 2 bases and J lost 4; bases outside the gene matches: 6. CDR3 bases: TGTGCCAGCAGTTACAGCCCCCTAGCGGGAGAGACCCAGTACTTC. Translating it yields CASSYSPLAGETQYF.